The clone carrying this TCR beta chain was picked up many times. Its antigen remains unknown. TCR beta CDR3 amplification from genomic DNA was performed by two-round multiplex PCR. The first round of PCR was done with primers that matched each TRBV and TRBJ gene. TCRdb re-called the multiplex PCR reads through MiXCR, storing one row per CDR3 protein. The sample shows almost 40,000 distinct CDR3 sequences, around 22% of them seen only once. The data stem from a study of prognosis after radiotherapy for stage I lung cancer. Overall study findings and caveats: Tumor-specific reactivity of the expanded TCR clones remained undetermined. Reduced unique TCR clone counts were recorded after stereotactic body radiation therapy, with a median of around 10,000 versus 6,900.

Unmatched junction bases numbered 4, after V lost 3 bases and J lost 6 bases. This CDR3 region has 14 residues. Germline-derived CDR1 and CDR2 are LGHDT and YNNKEL (reference sequence). The receptor was isolated from a donor over 45 with non-small cell lung cancer. This chain uses TRBV3-1 with TRBJ2-3; 9 bases map to TRBD2. Sequences were derived from PBMCs, sampled before or after stereotactic body radiation therapy (not recorded which). As DNA, the CDR3 is TGTGCCAGCAGCCAGCGGGGGGGCGGGGATACGCAGTATTTT. Its protein is CASSQRGGGDTQYF.